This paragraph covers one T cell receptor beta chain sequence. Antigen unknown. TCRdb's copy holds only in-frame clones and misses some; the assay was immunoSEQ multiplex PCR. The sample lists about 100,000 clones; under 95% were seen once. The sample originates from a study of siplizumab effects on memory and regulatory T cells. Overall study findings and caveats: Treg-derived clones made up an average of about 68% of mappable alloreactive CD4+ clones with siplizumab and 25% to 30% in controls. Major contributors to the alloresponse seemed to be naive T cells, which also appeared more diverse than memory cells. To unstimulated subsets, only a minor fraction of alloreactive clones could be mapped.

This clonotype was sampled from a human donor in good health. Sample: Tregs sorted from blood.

This chain's CDR3 is CASTNWRDTQYF. CDR3 DNA: TGTGCCAGCACCAACTGGAGGGATACGCAGTATTTT. The rearrangement links TRBV28 to TRBJ2-3; D is possibly TRBD2 (5 bases). The CDR3 is 12 amino acids. Looked up from germline, CDR1 is MDHEN and CDR2 is SYDVKM. Deletions cut 7 bases from V and 6 bases from J, with 11 bases between.